This T cell receptor beta chain comes out of a study of shared clonotypes between healthy human individuals. Study-wide background: There were three CD4 naive, three CD4 memory, two CD8 naive and one CD8 memory plates per donor. Findings of the study overall: Clonotypes which were not shared had lower generation probabilities than clonotypes that all four donors shared. Larger estimated richness was generally recorded for naive subsets relative to memory subsets.

Terminally differentiated effector memory CD45RA+ cells were excluded by CCR7 positive selection of CD45RO-negative cells. Replicate PCRs for sorted subsets used approximately 190 ng DNA; this equaled around 29,000 T cell genomes. Sequenced by immunoSEQ multiplex PCR; TCRdb stores in-frame clones only, minus some. This table holds about 2.2 million clones, just under 95% found once. This CDR3 contains 14 residues. V lost 6 bases to trimming and J lost 5 bases, with 14 bases between them. CDR1 and CDR2 (germline): MDHEN, SYDVKM. Regarding this clone: The antigen is undetermined.

V gene TRBV28 combines with J gene TRBJ1-5; tentative D call: TRBD1 (6 bases). The material sequenced was naive CD8+ T cells from PBMCs. The clonotype comes from a man aged 18 to 35 in good health. Some clones in this sample may be carry-over from other donors' samples. CDR3: CASSQDRSDQPQHF. The CDR3 nucleotides are TGTGCCAGCAGCCAAGACAGGAGTGATCAGCCCCAGCATTTT.